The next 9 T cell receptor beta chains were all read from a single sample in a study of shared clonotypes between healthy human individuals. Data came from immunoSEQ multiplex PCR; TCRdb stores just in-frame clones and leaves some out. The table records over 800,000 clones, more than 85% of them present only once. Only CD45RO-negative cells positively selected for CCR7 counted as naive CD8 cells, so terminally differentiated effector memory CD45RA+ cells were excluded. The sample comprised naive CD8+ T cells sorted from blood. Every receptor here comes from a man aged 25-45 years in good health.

The CDR3 is CASSLARGVGYEQFF. CDR3 sequence (DNA): TGTGCCAGCAGCTTAGCAAGGGGGGTAGGTTATGAGCAGTTCTTC. The rearrangement uses TRBV7-6 and TRBJ2-1, with D perhaps matching TRBD1 or TRBD2 (6 bases each). V gave up 0 bases and J gave up 8 bases, with 14 bases separating them. The CDR3 sequence is 15 residues long. Germline V lookup: CDR1 SGHVS, CDR2 FNYEAQ.

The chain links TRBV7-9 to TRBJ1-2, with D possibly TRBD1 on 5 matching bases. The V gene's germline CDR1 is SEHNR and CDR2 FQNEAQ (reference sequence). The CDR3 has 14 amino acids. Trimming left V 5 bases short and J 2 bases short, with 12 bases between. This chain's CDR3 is CASSRQQRNYGYTF. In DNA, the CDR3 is TGTGCCAGCAGCCGACAGCAAAGAAACTATGGCTACACCTTC.

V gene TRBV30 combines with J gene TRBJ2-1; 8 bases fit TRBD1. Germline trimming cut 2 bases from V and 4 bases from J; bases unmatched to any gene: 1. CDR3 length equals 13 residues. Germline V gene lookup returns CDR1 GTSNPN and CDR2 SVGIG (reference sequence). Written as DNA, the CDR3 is TGTGCCTGGAGTCAGGGGGCTTACAATGAGCAGTTCTTC. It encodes CAWSQGAYNEQFF.

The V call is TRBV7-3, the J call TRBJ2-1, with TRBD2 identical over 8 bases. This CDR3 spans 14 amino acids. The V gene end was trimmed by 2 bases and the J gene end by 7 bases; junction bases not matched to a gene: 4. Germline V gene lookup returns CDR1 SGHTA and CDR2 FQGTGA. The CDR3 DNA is TGTGCCAGCAGCTTAGCGGGAGGTAGAAATGAGCAGTTCTTC. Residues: CASSLAGGRNEQFF.

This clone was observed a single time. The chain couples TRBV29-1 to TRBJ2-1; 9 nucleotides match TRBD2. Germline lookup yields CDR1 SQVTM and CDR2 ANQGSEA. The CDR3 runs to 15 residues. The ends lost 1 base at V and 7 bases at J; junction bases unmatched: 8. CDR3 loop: CSVEGGDAGGNEQFF. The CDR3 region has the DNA TGCAGCGTTGAAGGGGGTGACGCGGGAGGGAATGAGCAGTTCTTC.

This CDR3 reads CASSLEQGGGYTF. In DNA form, the CDR3 reads TGCGCCAGCAGCTTGGAACAAGGGGGAGGCTACACCTTC. The chain couples TRBV5-1 to TRBJ1-2, with TRBD1 as a possible D gene (6 bases). This CDR3 region has 13 residues. The V and J ends lost 0 bases and 8 bases respectively, with 11 bases between them. The germline CDR1 and CDR2 sequences are SGHRS and YFSETQ. Filled out from reference TRBV5-1 and TRBJ1-2, the complete variable domain reads KAGVTQTPRYLIKTRGQQVTLSCSPISGHRSVSWYQQTPGQGLQFLFEYFSETQRNKGNFPGRFSGRQFSNSRSEMNVSTLELGDSALYLCASSLEQGGGYTFGSGTRLTVV.

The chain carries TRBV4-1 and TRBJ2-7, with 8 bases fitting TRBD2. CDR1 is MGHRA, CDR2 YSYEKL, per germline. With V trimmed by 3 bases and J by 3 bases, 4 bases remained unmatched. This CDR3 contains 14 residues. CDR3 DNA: TGCGCCAGCAGCCAGACTAGCGACTACTACGAGCAGTACTTC. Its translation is CASSQTSDYYEQYF.

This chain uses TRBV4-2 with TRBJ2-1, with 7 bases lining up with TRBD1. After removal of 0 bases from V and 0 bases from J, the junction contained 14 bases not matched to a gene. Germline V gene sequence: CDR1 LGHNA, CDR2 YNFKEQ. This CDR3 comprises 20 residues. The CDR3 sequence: CASSQEALRGLLLSYNEQFF. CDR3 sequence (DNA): TGTGCCAGCAGCCAAGAAGCCCTAAGGGGGCTTCTCCTCTCCTACAATGAGCAGTTCTTC.

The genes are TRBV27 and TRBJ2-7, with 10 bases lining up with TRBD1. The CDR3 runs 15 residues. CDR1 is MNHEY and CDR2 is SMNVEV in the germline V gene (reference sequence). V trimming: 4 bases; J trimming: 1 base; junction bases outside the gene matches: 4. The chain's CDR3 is CASSSAGQGSYEQYF. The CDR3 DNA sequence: TGTGCCAGCAGTTCGGCGGGACAGGGGTCCTACGAGCAGTACTTC.